Sequencing of this T cell receptor beta chain was carried out in a study of cytomegalovirus exposure and HLA in healthy donors. Both 60 Vbeta primers and 13 Jbeta primers went into the PCR. Sequencing was performed with immunoSEQ multiplex PCR; in TCRdb, only in-frame clones are kept and a portion is missing. The listing contains around 76,000 clones. Among the donors, all were healthy bone marrow donors. CDR1 and CDR2 from the germline V gene are SGHVS and FQNEAQ. The CDR3 runs to 17 residues. The V and J ends lost 0 bases and 4 bases respectively, with 18 bases between them. This chain uses TRBV7-8 with TRBJ2-5; D perhaps matches TRBD1 (5 bases). The clonotype was recovered from a woman in her sixties in good health and CMV-seronegative. Input material: PBMCs. The CDR3 loop is CASSLARRVGVPETQYF. The CDR3 DNA sequence: TGTGCCAGCAGCTTAGCGCGTAGGGTAGGGGTTCCAGAGACCCAGTACTTC.